This T cell receptor beta chain emerged from a study of long-term antiretroviral therapy in people with HIV (dated by TCRdb to between 2022 and 2023). For the study in its entirety: The earliest samples were collected about a decade before the 2015 WHO recommendation for immediate ART, when ART was typically delayed until CD4 counts fell. A total of around 190 cryopreserved PBMC samples came from approximately 30 adults with confirmed HIV infection and were collected serially over a mean of roughly six years (range 1-12). A retrospective serial study tested whether ART initiation and durable HIV suppression were associated with changes in peripheral blood TRB repertoire composition and diversity. Test extractions of a monoclonal T-cell line alongside a few dozen polyclonal samples showed no cross-contamination during QIAcube processing. Among the 25 to 30 participants with HIV, ten to eleven were female. Overall results and qualifications from the work: Since PBMC availability was limited, sequencing covered only the TCR beta chain, with no alpha chain pairing. Compared with controls, HIV repertoires had narrower CDR3 length ranges, and the network structure pointed to an antigen-experienced repertoire that shifted only slightly toward naive after ART. Because pre-ART samples had limited cell numbers, unsorted PBMC were profiled rather than sorted CD4+ and CD8+ T cells. ART initiation was associated with a significant increase in TRB diversity, but diversity stayed significantly below transplant donor controls even after long-term ART. Inferences about post-ART repertoire changes are limited because no data were available on ART adherence, viral resistance or therapy changes. The samples span the years 2004 to 2017, and the ART regimens used may be less effective than current regimens. At every time point, the repertoire was dominated by expanded TRB clones first identified before ART initiation, although this dominance fluctuated and, in many PLHIV, declined after ART.

The immunoSEQ hsTCRB v3.0 assay was used at survey level resolution to sequence the TRB variable region. The target sequencing depth for TRB was 40,000-50,000 T-cell genomes per sample. Pooled TRB libraries were sequenced on an Illumina MiSeq with a v3 150-cycle kit. As for the original processing: Analysis of repertoires was carried out in R inside a reproducible Nextflow workflow spanning QC, data transformation and analysis. LymphoSeq2, an R package for AIRR-Seq data exploration, was used to implement custom analyses. Several samples yielding fewer than 5000 total TRB sequences were excluded, leaving more than 150 analyzed HIV repertoires. Among the approximately 180 HIV repertoires that were kept, around 59 were collected before ART initiation and over 120 were collected after ART initiation. Repertoires were downsampled to 5000 TRB nucleotide sequences, with summary statistics averaged over 100 downsampling iterations. The analysis kept only TRB sequences whose CDR3 regions were at least seven amino acids long. Two measures captured diversity: a Shannon entropy-derived clonality score and the Gini coefficient. In the repertoire networks, any two of the top 5000 CDR3 amino acid sequences were connected whenever the two sequences differed by an edit distance of one. Antigen specificity groups and MHC restriction were predicted for TRB CDR3 amino acid sequences with GLIPH2. To flag known CMV, EBV, HIV or tissue antigen associations, CDR3 amino acid sequences were matched against VDJdb and McPAS-TCR. Pre-ART, post-ART and control groups were compared with Wilcoxon signed-rank tests and Holm-Bonferroni correction. The table comes from immuneACCESS by way of TCRdb, which keeps in-frame sequences with V and J called. Part of the clones is missing from these tables; in studies checked, under half for an unresolved V gene and the rest for unknown reasons. The D gene and trimming were derived from the DNA, and the V and J assignments and clone size from that table. A total of tens of thousands of clones appear in this sample, 75% to 85% of them only once. The ten biggest clones cover less than 2.5% of the sample.

About this clone itself: It has no known antigen specificity. Base qualities are missing; no much larger clone stands one base away.

Participants were included only if at least one PBMC sample before ART initiation and at least two post-ART samples were available. Every participant with HIV received treatment in the United States of America. Cryopreserved samples of roughly 0.85-11 million PBMC were thawed and washed before DNA extraction. At the time of the earliest PBMC sample, participants with HIV were aged between roughly 23 and 60 years. PBMC samples were contributed by each participant from 1-4 timepoints before ART initiation and 2-8 timepoints after ART initiation, with a median of 7 samples. For every participant, serial HIV viral load, CD4+ T-cell count, ART history and demographic data were obtained. Genomic DNA was extracted from unsorted PBMC with a Qiagen kit on a QIAcube, with processing performed in batches of 12 samples. For this chain, trimming is 2 bases at the V end and 6 bases at the J end, and the number of junction bases without a gene match is 7. Spanning cysteine to phenylalanine, the CDR3 consists of 14 amino acids. The DNA shown is the 42-base CDR3, in frame from base 1. Reading the germline V gene (reference sequence) gives CDR1 MNHEY and CDR2 SMNVEV.

The chain joins TRBV27 to TRBJ2-7, and 7 junctional nucleotides match TRBD1. The specimen comprised unsorted PBMCs, sampled 3 years after starting antiretroviral therapy. The receptor was derived from a man aged 50-60 years with HIV. The CDR3 reads as follows: CASSLRTGWGEQYF. The base sequence is TGTGCCAGCAGTTTAAGGACAGGATGGGGCGAGCAGTACTTC.